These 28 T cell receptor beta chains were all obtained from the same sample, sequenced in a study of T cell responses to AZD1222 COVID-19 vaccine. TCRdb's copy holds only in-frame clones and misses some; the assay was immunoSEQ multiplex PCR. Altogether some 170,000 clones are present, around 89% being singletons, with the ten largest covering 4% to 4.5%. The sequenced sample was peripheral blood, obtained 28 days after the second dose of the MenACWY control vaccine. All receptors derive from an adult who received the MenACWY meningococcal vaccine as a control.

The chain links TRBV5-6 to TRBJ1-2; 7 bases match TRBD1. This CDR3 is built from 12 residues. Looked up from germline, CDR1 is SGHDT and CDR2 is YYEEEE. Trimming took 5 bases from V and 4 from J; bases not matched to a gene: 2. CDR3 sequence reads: CASRGDSYGYTF. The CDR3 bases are TGTGCCAGCAGGGGGGACAGCTATGGCTACACCTTC. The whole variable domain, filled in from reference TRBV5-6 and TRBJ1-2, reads DAGVTQSPTHLIKTRGQQVTLRCSPKSGHDTVSWYQQALGQGPQFIFQYYEEEERQRGNFPDRFSGHQFPNYSSELNVNALLLGDSALYLCASRGDSYGYTFGSGTRLTVV.

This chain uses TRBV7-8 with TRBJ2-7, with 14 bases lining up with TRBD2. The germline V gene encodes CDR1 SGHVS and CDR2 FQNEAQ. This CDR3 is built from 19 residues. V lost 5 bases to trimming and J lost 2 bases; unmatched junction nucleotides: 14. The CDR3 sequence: CASSTSMGTSGSAPYEQYF. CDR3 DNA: TGTGCCAGCAGCACCAGTATGGGGACTAGCGGGAGTGCGCCCTACGAGCAGTACTTC.

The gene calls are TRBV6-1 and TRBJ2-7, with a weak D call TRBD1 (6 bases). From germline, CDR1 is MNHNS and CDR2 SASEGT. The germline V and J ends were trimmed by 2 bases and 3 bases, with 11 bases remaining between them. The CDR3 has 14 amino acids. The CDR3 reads CASSESGRGYEQYF. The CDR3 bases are TGTGCCAGCAGTGAATCAGGCAGGGGCTACGAGCAGTACTTC.

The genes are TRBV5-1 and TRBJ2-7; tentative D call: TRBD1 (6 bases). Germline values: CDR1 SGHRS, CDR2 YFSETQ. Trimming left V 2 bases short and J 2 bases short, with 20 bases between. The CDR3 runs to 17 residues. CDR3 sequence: CASSFLVTGLTAYEQYF. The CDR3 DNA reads TGCGCCAGCAGCTTCCTAGTGACAGGCCTTACCGCCTACGAGCAGTACTTC.

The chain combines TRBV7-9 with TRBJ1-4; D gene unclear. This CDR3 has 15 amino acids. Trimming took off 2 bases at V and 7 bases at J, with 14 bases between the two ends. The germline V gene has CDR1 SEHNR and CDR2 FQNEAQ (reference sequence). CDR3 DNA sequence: TGTGCCAGCAGCTTACTTAGGGCAAGTGTTGAAAAACTGTTTTTT. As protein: CASSLLRASVEKLFF.

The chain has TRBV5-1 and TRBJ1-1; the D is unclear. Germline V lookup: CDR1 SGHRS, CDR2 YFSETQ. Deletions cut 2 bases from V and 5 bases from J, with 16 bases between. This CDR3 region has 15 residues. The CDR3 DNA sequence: TGCGCCAGCAGCTTTAGCGCGGGTTGGAAGACTGAAGCTTTCTTT. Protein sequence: CASSFSAGWKTEAFF.

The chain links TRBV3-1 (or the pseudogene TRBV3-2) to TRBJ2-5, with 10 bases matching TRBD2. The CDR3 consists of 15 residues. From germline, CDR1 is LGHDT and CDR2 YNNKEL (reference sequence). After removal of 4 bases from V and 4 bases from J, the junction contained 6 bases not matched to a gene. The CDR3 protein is CASSPLSGGGETQYF. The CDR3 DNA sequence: TGTGCCAGCAGCCCTTTAAGCGGGGGGGGAGAGACCCAGTACTTC.

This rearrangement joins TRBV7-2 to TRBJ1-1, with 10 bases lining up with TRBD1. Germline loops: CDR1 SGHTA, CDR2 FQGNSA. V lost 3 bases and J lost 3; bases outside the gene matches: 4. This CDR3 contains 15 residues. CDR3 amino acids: CASSLIGTGDTEAFF. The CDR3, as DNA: TGTGCCAGCAGCTTGATCGGGACAGGGGACACTGAAGCTTTCTTT.

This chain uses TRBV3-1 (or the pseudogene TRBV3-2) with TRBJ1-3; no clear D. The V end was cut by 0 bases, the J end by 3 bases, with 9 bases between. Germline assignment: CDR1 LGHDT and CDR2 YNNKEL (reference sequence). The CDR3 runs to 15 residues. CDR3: CASSQDTSHGNTIYF. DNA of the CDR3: TGTGCCAGCAGCCAAGATACGAGTCATGGAAACACCATATATTTT.

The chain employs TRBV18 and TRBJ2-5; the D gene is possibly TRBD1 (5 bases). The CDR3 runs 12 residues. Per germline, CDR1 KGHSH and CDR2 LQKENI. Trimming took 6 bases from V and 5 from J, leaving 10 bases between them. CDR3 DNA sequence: TGTGCCAGCTCCCAGGGTAGGGAGACCCAGTACTTC. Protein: CASSQGRETQYF.

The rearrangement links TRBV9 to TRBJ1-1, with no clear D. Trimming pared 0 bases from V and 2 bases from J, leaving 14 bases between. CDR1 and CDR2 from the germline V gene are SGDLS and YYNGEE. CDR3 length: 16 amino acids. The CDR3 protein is CASSVEEAGSNTEAFF. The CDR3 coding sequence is TGTGCCAGCAGCGTAGAAGAGGCGGGGAGTAACACTGAAGCTTTCTTT.

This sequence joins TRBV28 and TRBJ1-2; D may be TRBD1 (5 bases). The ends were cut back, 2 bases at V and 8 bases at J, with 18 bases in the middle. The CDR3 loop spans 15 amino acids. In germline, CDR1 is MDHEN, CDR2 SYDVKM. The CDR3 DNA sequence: TGTGCCAGCAGTTTAACTGGGCAGGGCGGAGAAGGCTACACCTTC. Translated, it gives CASSLTGQGGEGYTF.

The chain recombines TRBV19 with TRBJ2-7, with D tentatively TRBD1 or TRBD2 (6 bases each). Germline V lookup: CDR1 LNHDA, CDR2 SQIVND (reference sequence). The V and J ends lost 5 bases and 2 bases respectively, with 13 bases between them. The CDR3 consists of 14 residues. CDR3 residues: CASSPTGGTYEQYF. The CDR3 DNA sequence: TGTGCCAGTAGTCCGACAGGCGGGACCTACGAGCAGTACTTC.

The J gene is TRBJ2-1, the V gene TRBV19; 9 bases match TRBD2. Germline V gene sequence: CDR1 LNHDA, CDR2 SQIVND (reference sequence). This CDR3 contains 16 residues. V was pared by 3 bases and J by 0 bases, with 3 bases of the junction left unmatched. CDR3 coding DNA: TGTGCCAGTAGTATGCTAGCGGGGACCTCCTACAATGAGCAGTTCTTC. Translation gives CASSMLAGTSYNEQFF.

The CDR3 sequence is CASPPDGFSYEQYF. The CDR3 bases are TGTGCCAGCCCACCCGACGGATTTTCCTACGAGCAGTACTTC. V gene TRBV28 combines with J gene TRBJ2-7; D is uncertain. V lost 8 bases and J 1 base, leaving 15 bases between the germline ends. This CDR3 is built from 14 residues. The V gene's germline CDR1 is MDHEN and CDR2 SYDVKM.

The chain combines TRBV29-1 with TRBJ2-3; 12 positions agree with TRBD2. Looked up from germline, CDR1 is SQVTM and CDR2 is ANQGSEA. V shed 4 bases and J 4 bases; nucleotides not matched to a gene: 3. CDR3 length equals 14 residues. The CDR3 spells CSVASGRGPDTQYF. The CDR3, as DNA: TGCAGCGTTGCTAGCGGGAGGGGCCCAGATACGCAGTATTTT.

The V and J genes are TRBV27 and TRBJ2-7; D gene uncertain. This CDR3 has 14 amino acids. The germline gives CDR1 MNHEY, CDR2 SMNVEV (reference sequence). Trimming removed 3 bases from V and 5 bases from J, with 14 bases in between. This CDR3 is CASSFLASWDEQYF. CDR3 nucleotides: TGTGCCAGCAGTTTTCTGGCTAGTTGGGACGAGCAGTACTTC.

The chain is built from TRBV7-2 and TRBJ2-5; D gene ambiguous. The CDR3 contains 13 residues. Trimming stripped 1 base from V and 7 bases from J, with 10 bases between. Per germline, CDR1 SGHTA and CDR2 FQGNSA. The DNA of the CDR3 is TGTGCCAGCAGCTTAGGTCCCACTGGGACCCAGTACTTC. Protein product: CASSLGPTGTQYF.

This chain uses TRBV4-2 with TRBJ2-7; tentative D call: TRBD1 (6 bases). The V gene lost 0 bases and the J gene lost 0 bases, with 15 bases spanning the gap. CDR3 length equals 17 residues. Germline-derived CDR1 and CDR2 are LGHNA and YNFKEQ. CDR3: CASSQETTWDTSYEQYF. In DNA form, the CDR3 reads TGTGCCAGCAGCCAAGAGACAACCTGGGACACCTCCTACGAGCAGTACTTC.

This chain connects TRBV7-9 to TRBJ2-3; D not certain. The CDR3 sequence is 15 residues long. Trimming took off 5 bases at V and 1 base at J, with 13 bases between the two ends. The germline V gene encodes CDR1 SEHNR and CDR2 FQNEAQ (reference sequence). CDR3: CASSPPPIRTDTQYF. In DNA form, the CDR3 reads TGTGCCAGCAGCCCTCCGCCTATACGCACAGATACGCAGTATTTT.

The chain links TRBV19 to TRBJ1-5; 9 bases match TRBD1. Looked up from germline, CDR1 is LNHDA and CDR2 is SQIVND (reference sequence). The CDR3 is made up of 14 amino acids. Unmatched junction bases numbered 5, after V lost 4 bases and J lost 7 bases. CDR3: CASSTGQGQQPQHF. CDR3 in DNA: TGTGCCAGTAGTACGGGACAGGGTCAGCAGCCCCAGCATTTT.

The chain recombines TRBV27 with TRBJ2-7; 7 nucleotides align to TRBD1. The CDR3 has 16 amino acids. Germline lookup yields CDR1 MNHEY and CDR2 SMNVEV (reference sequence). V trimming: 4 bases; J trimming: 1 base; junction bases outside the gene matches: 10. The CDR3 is CASSSLRQGGSYEQYF. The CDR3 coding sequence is TGTGCCAGCAGTTCCTTAAGACAGGGTGGGTCCTACGAGCAGTACTTC.

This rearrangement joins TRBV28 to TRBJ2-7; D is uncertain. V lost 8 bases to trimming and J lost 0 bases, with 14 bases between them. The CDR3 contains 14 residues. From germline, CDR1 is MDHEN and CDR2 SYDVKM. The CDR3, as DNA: TGTGCCAGCGCGAGCCCGGGTGTCTCCTACGAGCAGTACTTC. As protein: CASASPGVSYEQYF. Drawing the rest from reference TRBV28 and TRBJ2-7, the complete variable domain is DVKVTQSSRYLVKRTGEKVFLECVQDMDHENMFWYRQDPGLGLRLIYFSYDVKMKEKGDIPEGYSVSREKKERFSLILESASTNQTSMYLCASASPGVSYEQYFGPGTRLTVT.

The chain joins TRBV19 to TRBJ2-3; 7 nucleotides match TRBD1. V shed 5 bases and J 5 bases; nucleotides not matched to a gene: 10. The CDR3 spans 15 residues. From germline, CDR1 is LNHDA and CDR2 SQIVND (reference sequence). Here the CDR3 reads CASSSGQISGDTQYF. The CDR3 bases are TGTGCCAGTAGTTCGGGACAGATTTCAGGAGATACGCAGTATTTT. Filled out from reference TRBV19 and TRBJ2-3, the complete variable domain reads DGGITQSPKYLFRKEGQNVTLSCEQNLNHDAMYWYRQDPGQGLRLIYYSQIVNDFQKGDIAEGYSVSREKKESFPLTVTSAQKNPTAFYLCASSSGQISGDTQYFGPGTRLTVL.

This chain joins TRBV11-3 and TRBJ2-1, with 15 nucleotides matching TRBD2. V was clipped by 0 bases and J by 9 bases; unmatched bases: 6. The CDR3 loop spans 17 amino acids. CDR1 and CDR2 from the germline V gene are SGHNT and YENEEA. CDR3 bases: TGTGCCAGCAGCTTAGACCGGGGACTAGCGGGAGGCGGTGAGCAGTTCTTC. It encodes CASSLDRGLAGGGEQFF.

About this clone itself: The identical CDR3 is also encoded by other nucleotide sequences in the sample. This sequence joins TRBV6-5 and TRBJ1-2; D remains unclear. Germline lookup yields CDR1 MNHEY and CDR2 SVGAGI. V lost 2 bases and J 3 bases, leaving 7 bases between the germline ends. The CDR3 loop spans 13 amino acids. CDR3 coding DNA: TGTGCCAGCAGTTACGGGCGCGACTATGGCTACACCTTC. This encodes CASSYGRDYGYTF.

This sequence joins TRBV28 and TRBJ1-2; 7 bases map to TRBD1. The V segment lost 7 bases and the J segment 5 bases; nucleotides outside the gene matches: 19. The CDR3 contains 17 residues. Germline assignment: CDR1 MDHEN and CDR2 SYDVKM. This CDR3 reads CASNRRGRPPGGYGYTF. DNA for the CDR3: TGTGCCAGCAACAGGAGAGGGCGTCCCCCAGGGGGATATGGCTACACCTTC.

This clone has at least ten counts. This CDR3 is CASSSPGQGANEQFF. For the CDR3, the DNA is TGTGCCAGCAGCAGCCCGGGACAGGGGGCAAATGAGCAGTTCTTC. The J gene is TRBJ2-1, the V gene TRBV6-5; TRBD1 agrees at 12 bases. The CDR3 consists of 15 residues. Looked up from germline, CDR1 is MNHEY and CDR2 is SVGAGI. J lost 7 bases, V lost 6 bases, and 7 bases had no gene match.